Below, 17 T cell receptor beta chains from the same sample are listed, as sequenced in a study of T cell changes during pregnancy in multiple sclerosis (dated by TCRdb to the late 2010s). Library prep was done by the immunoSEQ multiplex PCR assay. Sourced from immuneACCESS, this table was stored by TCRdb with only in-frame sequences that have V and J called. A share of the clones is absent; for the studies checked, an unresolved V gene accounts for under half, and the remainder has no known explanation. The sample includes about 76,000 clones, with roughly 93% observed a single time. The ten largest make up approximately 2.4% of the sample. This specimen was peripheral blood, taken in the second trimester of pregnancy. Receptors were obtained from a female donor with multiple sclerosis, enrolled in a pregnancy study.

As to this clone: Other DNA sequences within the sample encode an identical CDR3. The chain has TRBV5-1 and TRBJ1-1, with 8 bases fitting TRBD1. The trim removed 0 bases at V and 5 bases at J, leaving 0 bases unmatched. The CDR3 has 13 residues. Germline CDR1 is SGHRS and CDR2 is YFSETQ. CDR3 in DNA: TGCGCCAGCAGCTTGGGGACAGGGACTGAAGCTTTCTTT. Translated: CASSLGTGTEAFF.

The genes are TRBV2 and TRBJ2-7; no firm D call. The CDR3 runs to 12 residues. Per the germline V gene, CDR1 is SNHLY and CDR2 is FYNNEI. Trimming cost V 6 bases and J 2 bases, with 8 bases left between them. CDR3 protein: CASRVRTYEQYF. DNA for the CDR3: TGTGCCAGCAGGGTGCGGACCTACGAGCAGTACTTC.

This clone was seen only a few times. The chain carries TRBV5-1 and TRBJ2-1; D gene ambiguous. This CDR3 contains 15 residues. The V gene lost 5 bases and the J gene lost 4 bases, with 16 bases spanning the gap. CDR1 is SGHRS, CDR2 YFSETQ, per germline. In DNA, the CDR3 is TGCGCCAGCAGTTACACCGGGTCCTTATACAATGAGCAGTTCTTC. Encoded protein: CASSYTGSLYNEQFF.

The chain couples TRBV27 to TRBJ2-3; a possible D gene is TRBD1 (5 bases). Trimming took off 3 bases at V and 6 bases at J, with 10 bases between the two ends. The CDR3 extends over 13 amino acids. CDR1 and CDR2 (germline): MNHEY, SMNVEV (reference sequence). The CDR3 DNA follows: TGTGCCAGCAGTTTCGACAGCGCGGATACGCAGTATTTT. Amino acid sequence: CASSFDSADTQYF.

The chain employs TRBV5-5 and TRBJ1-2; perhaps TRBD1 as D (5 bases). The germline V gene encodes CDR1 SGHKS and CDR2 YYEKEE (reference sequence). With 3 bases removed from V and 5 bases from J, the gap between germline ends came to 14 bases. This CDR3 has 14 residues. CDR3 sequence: CASSSPGLTYGYTF. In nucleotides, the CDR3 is TGTGCCAGCAGCTCCCCGGGACTGACTTATGGCTACACCTTC.

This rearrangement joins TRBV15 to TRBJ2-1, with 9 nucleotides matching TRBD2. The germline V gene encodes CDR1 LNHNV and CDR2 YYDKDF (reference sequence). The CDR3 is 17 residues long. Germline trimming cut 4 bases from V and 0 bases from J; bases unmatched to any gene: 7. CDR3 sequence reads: CATSNRLAVSSYNEQFF. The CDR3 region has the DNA TGTGCCACCAGCAACCGACTAGCGGTAAGCTCCTACAATGAGCAGTTCTTC.

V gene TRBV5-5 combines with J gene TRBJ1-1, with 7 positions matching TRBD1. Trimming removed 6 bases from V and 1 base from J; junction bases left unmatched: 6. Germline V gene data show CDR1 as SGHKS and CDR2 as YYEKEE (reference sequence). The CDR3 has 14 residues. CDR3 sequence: CASISDRENTEAFF. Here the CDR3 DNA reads TGTGCCAGCATCTCAGACAGGGAGAACACTGAAGCTTTCTTT.

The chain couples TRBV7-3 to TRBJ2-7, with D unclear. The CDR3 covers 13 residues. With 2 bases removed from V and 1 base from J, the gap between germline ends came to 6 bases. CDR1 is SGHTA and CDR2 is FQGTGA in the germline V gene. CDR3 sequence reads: CASSLVRSYEQYF. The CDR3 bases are TGTGCCAGCAGCTTAGTTCGGTCCTACGAGCAGTACTTC.

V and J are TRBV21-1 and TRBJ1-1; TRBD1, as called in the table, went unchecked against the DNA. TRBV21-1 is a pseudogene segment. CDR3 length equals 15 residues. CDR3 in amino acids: CASSNSGQLNTEAFF. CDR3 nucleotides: TGTGCCAGCAGCAATTCGGGACAGTTGAACACTGAAGCTTTCTTT.

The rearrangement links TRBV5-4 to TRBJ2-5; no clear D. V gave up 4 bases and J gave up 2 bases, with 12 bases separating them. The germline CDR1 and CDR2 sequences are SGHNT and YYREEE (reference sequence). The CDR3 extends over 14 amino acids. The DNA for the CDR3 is TGTGCCAGCAGCCCTCGGCGGCGACAAGAGACCCAGTACTTC. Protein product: CASSPRRRQETQYF.

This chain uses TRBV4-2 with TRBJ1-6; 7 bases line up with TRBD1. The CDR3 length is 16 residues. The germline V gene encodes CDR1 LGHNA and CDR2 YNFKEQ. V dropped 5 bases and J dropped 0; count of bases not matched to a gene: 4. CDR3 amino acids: CASSERQGSYNSPLHF. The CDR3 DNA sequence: TGTGCCAGCAGCGAACGACAGGGCTCCTATAATTCACCCCTCCACTTT.

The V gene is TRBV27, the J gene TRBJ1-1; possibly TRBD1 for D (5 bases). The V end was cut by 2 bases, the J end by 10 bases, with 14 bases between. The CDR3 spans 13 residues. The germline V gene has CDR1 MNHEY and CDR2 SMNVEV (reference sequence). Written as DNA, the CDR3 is TGTGCCAGCAGTTTAAGAGGCGGGGCCCGAGCTTTCTTT. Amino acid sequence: CASSLRGGARAFF.

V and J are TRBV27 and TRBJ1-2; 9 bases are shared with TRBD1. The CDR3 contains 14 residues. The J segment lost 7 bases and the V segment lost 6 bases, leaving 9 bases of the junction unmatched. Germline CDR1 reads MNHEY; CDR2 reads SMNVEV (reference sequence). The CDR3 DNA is TGTGCCAGCAGCCCCACGACAGGGGGTGGTGGCTACACCTTC. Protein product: CASSPTTGGGGYTF.

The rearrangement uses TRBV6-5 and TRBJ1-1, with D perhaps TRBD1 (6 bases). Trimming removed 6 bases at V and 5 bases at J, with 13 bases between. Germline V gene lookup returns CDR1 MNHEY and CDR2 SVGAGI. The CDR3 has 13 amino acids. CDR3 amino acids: CASSHRVGTEAFF. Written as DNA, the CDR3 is TGTGCCAGCAGCCACAGGGTTGGGACTGAAGCTTTCTTT.

Written as DNA, the CDR3 is TGTGCCAGCAGCCAGAGCCGTATGAACACTGAAGCTTTCTTT. Translation gives CASSQSRMNTEAFF. The rearrangement joins TRBV14 to TRBJ1-1, with D unresolved. The germline V and J ends were trimmed by 3 bases and 0 bases, with 8 bases remaining between them. This CDR3 has 14 residues. Germline-derived CDR1 and CDR2 are SGHDN and FVKESK.

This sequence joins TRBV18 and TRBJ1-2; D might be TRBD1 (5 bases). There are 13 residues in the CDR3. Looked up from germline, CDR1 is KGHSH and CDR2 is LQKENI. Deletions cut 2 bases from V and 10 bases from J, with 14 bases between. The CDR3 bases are TGTGCCAGCTCACCAAACCGTCCGGGGGACTACACCTTC. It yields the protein CASSPNRPGDYTF.

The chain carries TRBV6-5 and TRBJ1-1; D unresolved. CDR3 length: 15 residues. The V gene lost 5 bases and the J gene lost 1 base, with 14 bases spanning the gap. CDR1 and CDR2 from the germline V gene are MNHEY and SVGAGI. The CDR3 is CASSPRTFQNTEAFF. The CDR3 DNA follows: TGTGCCAGCAGTCCTCGGACTTTTCAGAACACTGAAGCTTTCTTT.